Described below is a single T cell receptor (beta chain) sequence and its context. The data originate from a study of OX40 agonist ivuxolimab in advanced cancers. Germline CDR1 reads SGHNT; CDR2 reads YYREEE (reference sequence). Trimming stripped 0 bases from V and 0 bases from J, with 7 bases between. The CDR3 has 15 amino acids. Sequencing used immunoSEQ multiplex PCR; TCRdb keeps in-frame clones, though not all of them. This sample has some 97,000 clones; about nine tenths occur once, and the top ten carry 0.31%. This receptor was obtained from an adult with an advanced solid tumor such as melanoma, head and neck, liver or kidney cancer. The genes are TRBV5-4 and TRBJ2-1; unclear D gene. This specimen was CD4+ or CD8+ T cells sorted from blood, taken in a trial of the OX40 agonist ivuxolimab. CDR3 residues: CASSLVGSSYNEQFF. CDR3 nucleotide sequence: TGTGCCAGCAGCTTGGTCGGCAGCTCCTACAATGAGCAGTTCTTC.